The sequence of this T cell receptor beta chain was determined in a study of blood T cells in healthy people across ages. Turning to the study itself: Per every two T cells, about one barcoded beta molecule was captured by template switching.

As concerns this clonotype: Its antigen is unknown.

Study-level findings and limits: Bulk PBMC profiling left naive and antigen-experienced comparisons inconclusive. It was the long-lived donors that had more naive CD4+ cells and higher diversity than aged donors.

Using a J-beta primer mix together with a sample-barcoded 5' primer, a second PCR was run for about 6 to 11 cycles. One entry per CDR3 protein, called by TCRdb with MiXCR from the 5' RACE reads. This sample has some 1.5 million distinct CDR3 sequences, with over 25% found just once. V lost 0 bases and J 10 bases, leaving 16 bases between the germline ends. Germline CDR1 LGHDT, CDR2 YNNKEL (reference sequence). CDR3 size: 15 residues. The clonotype was recovered from a young woman in good health. Material: blood. The chain has TRBV3-1 and TRBJ2-1; no firm D call. CDR3 coding DNA: TGTGCCAGCAGCCAAGAGCGCTCAACTACCTACGAGCAGTTCTTC. This encodes CASSQERSTTYEQFF.